What follows are 32 T cell receptor beta chains derived from one specimen sequenced in a study of response to subunit inactivated influenza vaccine. TCRdb independently ran MiXCR on the RT-PCR reads; one entry per CDR3 protein. This table has roughly 540,000 distinct CDR3 sequences, roughly 23% appearing once. Separately, the same data were catalogued under a study of T cells expressing NK-cell markers. From that study: TCR beta cDNA was made by 5'RACE template switching with UMIs.

The material was CD4+ T cells sorted from PBMCs, obtained about 11 days after vaccination. These TCRs come from a man aged 50 to 60 who received an inactivated influenza vaccine.

The J gene is TRBJ1-2, the V gene TRBV5-1, with D hard to call. Trimming removed 3 bases at V and 7 bases at J, with 19 bases between. The CDR3 totals 15 residues. Germline V gives CDR1 SGHRS, CDR2 YFSETQ. CDR3 protein: CASSSIPGEYRGYTF. The CDR3, as DNA: TGCGCCAGCAGCTCTATCCCTGGAGAATACCGTGGCTACACCTTC.

This clonotype came up a few times. J is TRBJ2-5 and V is TRBV15; 9 bases are shared with TRBD2. V trimming: 0 bases; J trimming: 2 bases; junction bases outside the gene matches: 10. The CDR3 spans 18 residues. Germline V gives CDR1 LNHNV, CDR2 YYDKDF (reference sequence). In DNA form, the CDR3 reads TGTGCCACCAGCAGAGATTATGGGACTAGCTCCCCTCAAGAGACCCAGTACTTC. This codes for CATSRDYGTSSPQETQYF.

The rearrangement links TRBV6-1 to TRBJ2-3; D uncertain. Trimming left V 0 bases short and J 3 bases short, with 10 bases between. Germline CDR1 reads MNHNS; CDR2 reads SASEGT. The CDR3 contains 15 residues. In DNA, the CDR3 is TGTGCCAGCAGTGAAGCGTGGGGTTTGACAGATACGCAGTATTTT. Translating gives CASSEAWGLTDTQYF.

This chain connects TRBV2 to TRBJ1-2; 9 bases agree with TRBD1. Germline CDR1 SNHLY, CDR2 FYNNEI. The CDR3 is made up of 13 amino acids. J gave up 7 bases and V 4 bases, and 4 bases lay outside the gene matches. Here the CDR3 reads CASSGTGESGYTF. CDR3 DNA sequence: TGTGCCAGCAGTGGGACAGGGGAAAGTGGCTACACCTTC. The variable domain in full, with the rest retrieved from reference TRBV2 and TRBJ1-2, is EPEVTQTPSHQVTQMGQEVILRCVPISNHLYFYWYRQILGQKVEFLVSFYNNEISEKSEIFDDQFSVERPDGSNFTLKIRSTKLEDSAMYFCASSGTGESGYTFGSGTRLTVV.

This clonotype was observed a handful of times. The rearrangement uses TRBV6-1 and TRBJ2-2, with 7 bases aligning to TRBD2. After removal of 9 bases from V and 1 base from J, the junction contained 5 bases not matched to a gene. In germline, CDR1 is MNHNS, CDR2 SASEGT. This CDR3 is 14 amino acids long. The CDR3 is CASRVAGNTGELFF. The CDR3 bases are TGTGCCAGTAGGGTAGCGGGGAACACCGGGGAGCTGTTTTTT.

In this sample, this clonotype turned up once. This chain links TRBV6-5 with TRBJ2-7; D is tentatively TRBD1 or TRBD2 (5 bases each). CDR1 and CDR2 (germline): MNHEY, SVGAGI. Trimming removed 0 bases at V and 2 bases at J, with 11 bases between. The CDR3 consists of 15 residues. CDR3 coding DNA: TGTGCCAGCAGTTACTCAAGACAGAGGGCCTACGAGCAGTACTTC. Amino acids: CASSYSRQRAYEQYF.

The chain has TRBV4-1 and TRBJ2-5; maybe TRBD1 (6 bases). V was trimmed by 3 bases and J by 1 base, leaving 15 bases between them. This CDR3 contains 16 residues. CDR1 and CDR2 (germline): MGHRA, YSYEKL. CDR3 protein: CASSHPTLTGQETQYF. CDR3 DNA sequence: TGCGCCAGCAGCCACCCGACCCTGACAGGCCAAGAGACCCAGTACTTC.

V usage is TRBV3-1 and J usage is TRBJ2-5, with 15 positions matching TRBD2. The CDR3 contains 17 residues. Losses at the gene ends were 1 base for V and 3 bases for J; bases not matched to a gene: 3. The germline CDR1 and CDR2 sequences are LGHDT and YNNKEL (reference sequence). CDR3 coding DNA: TGTGCCAGCAGCCAAGGGACTAGCGGGAGGGGAGAAGAGACCCAGTACTTC. It yields the protein CASSQGTSGRGEETQYF.

The gene calls are TRBV13 and TRBJ2-3, with D maybe TRBD2 (7 bases). CDR1 and CDR2 (germline): PRHDT, FYEKMQ (reference sequence). The CDR3 totals 16 residues. Trimming stripped 5 bases from V and 1 base from J, with 16 bases between. CDR3 sequence (DNA): TGTGCCAGCAGCCACAGCGGGCGGGGGCGCACAGATACGCAGTATTTT. As protein: CASSHSGRGRTDTQYF.

V and J are TRBV15 and TRBJ2-2, with 7 bases lining up with TRBD1. V lost 8 bases, J lost 2 bases, and 11 bases stayed unmatched. CDR3 length: 16 amino acids. Germline lookup yields CDR1 LNHNV and CDR2 YYDKDF (reference sequence). The CDR3 reads CATLRGKRGNTGELFF. CDR3 DNA: TGTGCCACCCTCAGGGGGAAACGAGGAAACACCGGGGAGCTGTTTTTT. The whole variable domain, remainder taken from reference TRBV15 and TRBJ2-2, is DAMVIQNPRYQVTQFGKPVTLSCSQTLNHNVMYWYQQKSSQAPKLLFHYYDKDFNNEADTPDNFQSRRPNTSFCFLDIRSPGLGDTAMYLCATLRGKRGNTGELFFGEGSRLTVL.

This clonotype showed up many times. The rearrangement uses TRBV5-1 and TRBJ2-3; D not resolved. The germline V gene encodes CDR1 SGHRS and CDR2 YFSETQ. Trimming cost V 4 bases and J 6 bases, with 12 bases left between them. CDR3 length: 13 residues. The CDR3 sequence is CASSPQGLDTQYF. The CDR3 DNA is TGCGCCAGCAGCCCCCAAGGGTTGGATACGCAGTATTTT.

The rearrangement links TRBV7-9 to TRBJ2-1, with TRBD1 as a possible D gene (5 bases). Germline-derived CDR1 and CDR2 are SEHNR and FQNEAQ (reference sequence). The CDR3 is made up of 12 amino acids. Trimming took 6 bases from V and 9 from J, leaving 12 bases between them. The CDR3 DNA sequence: TGTGCCAGCAGGGCGCCAGGGATTGAGCAGTTCTTC. Its protein is CASRAPGIEQFF. The whole variable domain, remainder taken from reference TRBV7-9 and TRBJ2-1, is DTGVSQNPRHKITKRGQNVTFRCDPISEHNRLYWYRQTLGQGPEFLTYFQNEAQLEKSRLLSDRFSAERPKGSFSTLEIQRTEQGDSAMYLCASRAPGIEQFFGPGTRLTVL.

This clonotype was seen a handful of times. The CDR3 DNA reads as TGTGCCAGCAGCCTTTCTAGCGGGGGGGCAAGGACCGGGGAGCTGTTTTTT. This encodes CASSLSSGGARTGELFF. The chain uses TRBV3-1 and TRBJ2-2; 12 bases line up with TRBD2. This CDR3 is built from 17 residues. Germline V gives CDR1 LGHDT, CDR2 YNNKEL (reference sequence). The trim removed 4 bases at V and 5 bases at J, leaving 8 bases unmatched.

The chain carries TRBV20-1 and TRBJ1-3; D ambiguous. Germline V lookup: CDR1 DFQATT, CDR2 SNEGSKA (reference sequence). Deletions cut 0 bases from V and 0 bases from J, with 12 bases between. The CDR3 loop spans 16 amino acids. Here the CDR3 reads CSARDRTRGSGNTIYF. For the CDR3, the DNA is TGCAGTGCTAGAGATAGAACGCGGGGCTCTGGAAACACCATATATTTT.

This clonotype was counted a few times. V is TRBV20-1 and J is TRBJ2-7; the D gene could be TRBD1 or TRBD2 (5 bases each). Germline V gene lookup returns CDR1 DFQATT and CDR2 SNEGSKA (reference sequence). The CDR3 loop spans 12 amino acids. Trimming shortened V by 1 base and J by 4 bases, and 8 bases separated the two germline ends. The CDR3 loop is CSARGDQYEQYF. The CDR3 DNA sequence: TGCAGTGCTAGAGGGGACCAATACGAGCAGTACTTC.

The genes are TRBV7-9 and TRBJ1-6, with TRBD1 as a possible D gene (5 bases). This CDR3 has 15 amino acids. V was shortened by 5 bases and J by 2 bases, with 10 bases between the two germline ends. The germline V gene has CDR1 SEHNR and CDR2 FQNEAQ (reference sequence). The CDR3 is CASSPIGAYNSPLHF. For the CDR3, the DNA is TGTGCCAGCAGCCCCATAGGGGCCTATAATTCACCCCTCCACTTT.

The chain carries TRBV5-1 and TRBJ1-1, with 11 bases matching TRBD1. This CDR3 spans 15 amino acids. Trimming removed 4 bases from V and 4 bases from J; junction bases left unmatched: 6. From germline, CDR1 is SGHRS and CDR2 YFSETQ. The CDR3 DNA reads as TGCGCCAGCAGCCAAACCGGGACAGGGGGCACTGAAGCTTTCTTT. Amino acids: CASSQTGTGGTEAFF.

This clonotype was counted only a few times. The chain combines TRBV2 with TRBJ2-2; a possible D gene is TRBD2 (6 bases). The CDR3 extends over 15 amino acids. Between the trimmed V and J ends, which lost 4 bases and 4 bases, there was a span of 13 bases. Germline CDR1 and CDR2: SNHLY and FYNNEI. The CDR3 sequence: CASSGDFLVTGELFF. CDR3 nucleotide sequence: TGTGCCAGCAGTGGGGACTTTCTGGTCACCGGGGAGCTGTTTTTT.

The table lists this clonotype with a few counts. The chain joins TRBV7-2 to TRBJ1-1; 12 bases match TRBD1. The CDR3 has 15 amino acids. Trimming at V came to 4 bases and at J to 4 bases, leaving 4 bases not matched to a gene. Germline CDR1 reads SGHTA; CDR2 reads FQGNSA. CDR3 coding DNA: TGTGCCAGCAGCTCACAGGGACAGGGGGCCACTGAAGCTTTCTTT. Its translation is CASSSQGQGATEAFF.

This clonotype was picked up a small number of times. This rearrangement joins TRBV7-9 to TRBJ1-4; the match to TRBD1 covers 9 bases. J gave up 7 bases and V 3 bases, and 12 bases lay outside the gene matches. The CDR3 has 17 amino acids. Germline CDR1 is SEHNR and CDR2 is FQNEAQ (reference sequence). As DNA, the CDR3 is TGTGCCAGCAGCTTCGCTGGACAGGGGCTTATCGGTGAAAAACTGTTTTTT. Translating it yields CASSFAGQGLIGEKLFF.

The chain couples TRBV24-1 to TRBJ2-1; a weak D match, TRBD1 (6 bases). The V gene's germline CDR1 is KGHDR and CDR2 SFDVKD. V shed 4 bases and J shed 8 bases, with 17 bases lying between them. This CDR3 spans 15 amino acids. CDR3 sequence: CATSDPLSQGYEQFF. The CDR3 DNA follows: TGTGCCACCAGTGACCCTCTTTCACAGGGCTATGAGCAGTTCTTC.

This chain connects TRBV7-2 to TRBJ1-1, with D unresolved. This CDR3 has 12 residues. CDR1 SGHTA and CDR2 FQGNSA come from the germline V gene. Between the trimmed V and J ends, which lost 1 base and 7 bases, there was a span of 7 bases. CDR3 region: CASSLGGIEAFF. The CDR3 DNA is TGTGCCAGCAGCTTAGGCGGGATTGAAGCTTTCTTT.

In this sample, this clonotype turned up a few times. The rearrangement links TRBV3-1 to TRBJ1-2, with TRBD1 matching 7 bases. The V and J ends lost 3 bases and 4 bases, in that order; junction bases with no gene match: 8. Germline V CDR1 and CDR2: LGHDT, YNNKEL (reference sequence). The length of the CDR3 is 15 residues. The CDR3 protein is CASSHNRQGGYGYTF. CDR3 in DNA: TGTGCCAGCAGCCATAACCGACAGGGTGGCTATGGCTACACCTTC.

This clonotype came up a few times. CDR3 residues: CASSGGLETQYF. The CDR3 DNA follows: TGTGCCAGCAGTGGGGGGTTGGAGACCCAGTACTTC. The rearrangement joins TRBV25-1 to TRBJ2-5; D could derive from TRBD1 or TRBD2 (5 bases each). CDR3 length: 12 residues. Trimming left V 4 bases short and J 5 bases short, with 8 bases between. Germline loops: CDR1 MGHDK, CDR2 SYGVNS.

Details on this clonotype: One end of the junction varies from germline; a read error may be responsible. This chain links TRBV28 with TRBJ2-7; D is possibly TRBD1 (6 bases). CDR1 and CDR2 from the germline V gene are MDHEN and SYDVKM. The CDR3 is 11 residues long. As DNA, the CDR3 is TGTGCCAGCACTTCCAACAGGGTGAAGACCTTC. Translated: CASTSNRVKTF.

In this sample, this clonotype turned up a few times. V usage is TRBV4-2 and J usage is TRBJ1-2; a weak D match, TRBD1 (5 bases). The ends were cut back, 0 bases at V and 8 bases at J, with 16 bases in the middle. This CDR3 is built from 15 residues. Germline CDR1 LGHNA, CDR2 YNFKEQ. CDR3 protein: CASSQDWPGRGGYTF. CDR3 DNA: TGTGCCAGCAGCCAAGATTGGCCGGGACGAGGAGGCTACACCTTC.

This sequence joins TRBV24-1 and TRBJ1-5; no definite D call. V was clipped by 0 bases and J by 4 bases, with 6 bases between them. The CDR3 is made up of 14 amino acids. CDR1 is KGHDR and CDR2 is SFDVKD in the germline V gene. The chain's CDR3 is CATSDLSGNQPQHF. The CDR3 bases are TGTGCCACCAGTGATTTGTCGGGAAATCAGCCCCAGCATTTT.

This clonotype has just a few counts. This chain links TRBV12-3 or TRBV12-4 with TRBJ2-3; TRBD1 agrees at 7 bases. This CDR3 spans 14 amino acids. With V trimmed by 6 bases and J by 0 bases, 3 bases remained unmatched. The CDR3 region is CASRTGISTDTQYF. The DNA of the CDR3 is TGTGCCAGCAGGACAGGGATCAGCACAGATACGCAGTATTTT.

This clonotype appeared a few times. The chain employs TRBV6-2 or TRBV6-3 and TRBJ2-7, with TRBD2 identical over 7 bases. The CDR3 is made up of 14 amino acids. J was trimmed by 2 bases and V by 5 bases; bases with no gene match: 6. The germline CDR1 and CDR2 sequences are MNHEY and SVGEGT. CDR3: CASSTRDYAYEQYF. In nucleotides, the CDR3 is TGTGCCAGCAGTACCCGGGACTACGCCTACGAGCAGTACTTC.

The V call is TRBV29-1, the J call TRBJ1-1; no firm D call. CDR3 length equals 10 residues. V was cut by 4 bases and J by 8 bases, with 8 bases left in between. Germline CDR1 and CDR2: SQVTM and ANQGSEA. CDR3 sequence (DNA): TGCAGCGTTGTTCTTGGGGAAGCTTTCTTT. Translating it yields CSVVLGEAFF.

This chain uses TRBV6-2 or TRBV6-3 with TRBJ2-7; 15 bases match TRBD2. The CDR3 runs to 17 residues. Per germline, CDR1 MNHEY and CDR2 SVGEGT. V shed 2 bases, J shed 4 bases, and the junction held 6 bases outside the gene matches. DNA for the CDR3: TGTGCCAGCAGTTACCGGGGACTAGCGGGAGGAAAGTACGAGCAGTACTTC. Residues: CASSYRGLAGGKYEQYF.

The chain couples TRBV12-3 or TRBV12-4 to TRBJ2-7; 9 bases are a match to TRBD1. Germline trimming cut 3 bases from V and 3 bases from J; bases unmatched to any gene: 9. This CDR3 contains 16 residues. The CDR3 here is CASSLGSGTGHYEQYF. CDR3 nucleotides: TGTGCCAGCAGTTTGGGGTCAGGGACAGGGCACTACGAGCAGTACTTC.